Sequencing of this T cell receptor beta chain was carried out in a study of T-cell reconstitution after alpha-beta-depleted transplantation in children (TCRdb year 2016). About the investigation overall: Using TCR repertoire profiling, the study followed T-cell immune reconstitution in a quantitative way in children after TCRalphabeta/CD19-depleted allogeneic hematopoietic cell transplantation.

Libraries were built with PCR. The sequencer listed for this sample is Illumina HiSeq 2500. TCR library preparation used molecular barcoding, with unique molecular identifiers applied to normalize quantification of the TCRbeta repertoire. Starting from the raw public reads, TCRdb applied fastp trimming at Q25, assembled clones with MiXCR and retained in-frame beta chains. Rows matching on CDR3 protein sequence are summarized as one entry with the most common DNA and genes. The sample table holds some 300,000 distinct CDR3 sequences, of which over 9.5% were seen once. The top ten clonotypes cover 7.5% of the sample. This clonotype has ten or more counts. There is no known antigen for this receptor. Base quality data are lacking; no much larger clone is found one base away. What the work shows at the level of the full study, not this receptor alone: The apparently early recovery of alphabetaT-cell counts about two months after transplant reportedly depended on only several hundred rapidly expanded clones that came from non-depleted graft cells. Over subsequent months, a decline in hyperexpanded clone frequencies was noted, and after one year, T-cell counts and TCRbeta diversity were mostly ascribed to newly produced T cells. In some patients, the high TCRbeta diversity seen at day 60 was put down to recipient T cells and intrathymic progenitors that had survived conditioning.

The treatment or condition label of this sample denotes: allogeneic hematopoietic cell transplantation with graft depleted of TCRalphabeta T cells and CD19 B cells. The children who served as transplant recipients had been given grafts of TCRalphabeta/CD19-depleted allogeneic hematopoietic cells. V trim: 7 bases; J trim: 1 base; unmatched bases: 3. There are 14 amino acids in the CDR3, from cysteine to phenylalanine inclusive. Just the 42-base CDR3 DNA is kept, in frame starting at base 1. CDR1 and CDR2 (MNHNS, SASEGT) derive from the germline V gene. The clonotype was recovered from a boy in the first two years of life with acute myeloid leukemia, due to receive a stem cell transplant. The source material was PBMCs, sampled before TCRalphabeta/CD19-depleted stem cell transplant. The chain is made from TRBV6-1 and TRBJ1-5; 8 of the junction bases match TRBD1. At the DNA level, the sequence is TGTGCCAGCAAGACAGGGGACAGCAATCAGCCCCAGCATTTT. Translated, this is CASKTGDSNQPQHF.